The source of this TCR beta chain is a study of Tregs in tolerant kidney transplant recipients. Findings and limits, study-wide: In tolerant patients, donor-specific Tregs outgrew total Tregs, suggesting antigen-driven expansion.

Recipients received nonmyeloablative bone marrow transplants from related graft donors, with transient mixed chimerism. TCRdb's copy holds only in-frame clones and misses some; the assay was immunoSEQ multiplex PCR. The sample contains 90,000 or so clones, roughly 93% of which appear only once. This CDR3 has 14 residues. The V and J ends lost 5 bases and 2 bases respectively, with 10 bases between them. Germline CDR1 is MNHEY and CDR2 is SMNVEV (reference sequence). This clone was seen once. Its antigen is not known. V and J are TRBV27 and TRBJ1-5; D perhaps matches TRBD1 (6 bases). The material sequenced was CD4+ T cells from blood (PBMCs), taken 12 months after the transplant. The receptor was derived from a human patient who received a combined kidney and bone marrow transplant. Some of the T cells may derive from the graft donor. The CDR3 nucleotides are TGTGCCAGCAGTCAAAACAGGGGCAATCAGCCCCAGCATTTT. This sequence encodes CASSQNRGNQPQHF.